This TCR beta chain derives from a study of blood T cell repertoires in COVID-19. About the study: T cells, B-cell-depleted T cells, or PBMCs supplied cDNA or gDNA.

Clones were sequenced by immunoSEQ multiplex PCR, and TCRdb holds only the in-frame ones, with some missing. The data show 200,000 to 250,000 clones, more than 85% seen once. The source of this sequence is a man aged 35-49 years with active or convalescent COVID-19. Sequenced: peripheral blood.

CDR3 nucleotides: TGCGCCAGCAGCGGAAGGACAGGAGGGGAACATAATTCACCCCTCCACTTT. Its protein product is CASSGRTGGEHNSPLHF. V is TRBV5-1 and J is TRBJ1-6; TRBD1 matches at 7 bases. Germline CDR1 reads SGHRS; CDR2 reads YFSETQ. This CDR3 has 17 amino acids. V lost 4 bases to trimming and J lost 5 bases; unmatched junction nucleotides: 12. The variable domain in full, with the rest retrieved from reference TRBV5-1 and TRBJ1-6, is KAGVTQTPRYLIKTRGQQVTLSCSPISGHRSVSWYQQTPGQGLQFLFEYFSETQRNKGNFPGRFSGRQFSNSRSEMNVSTLELGDSALYLCASSGRTGGEHNSPLHFGNGTRLTVT.